The 3 T cell receptor beta chains below all came from one sample that was sequenced in a study of vaccination effects on CD4 cells after COVID-19. This table comes from immunoSEQ multiplex PCR, and its TCRdb copy is limited to in-frame clones, with some not included. There are about 22,000 clones in the sample; over 60% occur only once, and approximately 25% lies in the top ten. The antigens these receptors bind are not known. The ViraFEST assay expanded antigen-specific CD4+ T cells with viral peptide pools before sequencing. Subsequent to a culture period of about ten days, CD4+ T cells were isolated. Nucleocapsid antibody tests were negative, and the vaccine recipients had no prior SARS-CoV-2 infection. The source was CD4+ T cells from PBMCs cultured with HCoV-NL63 spike peptides, collected before COVID-19 vaccination. The receptors originated from a human donor who received a COVID-19 vaccine.

The genes are TRBV3-1 (or the pseudogene TRBV3-2) and TRBJ1-1; maybe TRBD1 (6 bases). This CDR3 is 15 amino acids long. Germline loops: CDR1 LGHDT, CDR2 YNNKEL (reference sequence). V was clipped by 2 bases and J by 5 bases, with 15 bases between them. The CDR3 DNA is TGTGCCAGCAGCCAATGGAACAGGGAGGGGACTGAAGCTTTCTTT. Translated: CASSQWNREGTEAFF.

The chain recombines TRBV4-2 with TRBJ1-1; D may be TRBD1 (6 bases). The CDR3 is 16 residues long. Germline V gives CDR1 LGHNA, CDR2 YNFKEQ. V was clipped by 5 bases and J by 1 base, with 17 bases between them. CDR3 amino acids: CASSTRTDRGNTEAFF. The CDR3 DNA reads TGTGCCAGCAGCACCAGGACAGATAGGGGGAACACTGAAGCTTTCTTT.

The chain has TRBV20-1 and TRBJ2-5; TRBD1 or TRBD2 may be the D gene (5 bases each). The germline V and J ends were trimmed by 6 bases and 5 bases, with 7 bases remaining between them. Looked up from germline, CDR1 is DFQATT and CDR2 is SNEGSKA (reference sequence). The CDR3 totals 10 residues. CDR3 DNA sequence: TGCAGTGCGAGGGGTGAGACCCAGTACTTC. Translation: CSARGETQYF.